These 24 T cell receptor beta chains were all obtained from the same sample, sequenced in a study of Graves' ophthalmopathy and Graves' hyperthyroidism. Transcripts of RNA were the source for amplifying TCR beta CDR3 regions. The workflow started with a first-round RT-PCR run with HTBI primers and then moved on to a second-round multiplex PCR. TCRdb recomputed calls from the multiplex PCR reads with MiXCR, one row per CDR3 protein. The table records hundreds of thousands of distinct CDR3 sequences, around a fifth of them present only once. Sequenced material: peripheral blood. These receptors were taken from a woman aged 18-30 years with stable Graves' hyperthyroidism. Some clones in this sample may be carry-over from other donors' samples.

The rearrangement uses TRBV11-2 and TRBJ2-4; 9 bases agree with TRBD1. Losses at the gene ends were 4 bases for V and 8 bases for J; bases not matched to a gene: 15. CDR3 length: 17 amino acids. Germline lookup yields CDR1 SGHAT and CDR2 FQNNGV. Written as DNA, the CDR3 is TGTGCCAGCAGCTCCATATGGGGACAGGGCCGGGGGTACATTCAGTACTTC. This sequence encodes CASSSIWGQGRGYIQYF.

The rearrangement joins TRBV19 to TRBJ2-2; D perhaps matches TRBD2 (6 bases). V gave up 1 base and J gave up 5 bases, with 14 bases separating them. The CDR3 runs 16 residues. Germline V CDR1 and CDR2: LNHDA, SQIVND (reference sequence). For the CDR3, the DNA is TGTGCCAGTAGTATAGCCGGAGGGGTCCGAACCGGGGAGCTGTTTTTT. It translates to CASSIAGGVRTGELFF. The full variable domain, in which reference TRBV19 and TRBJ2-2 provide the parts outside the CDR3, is DGGITQSPKYLFRKEGQNVTLSCEQNLNHDAMYWYRQDPGQGLRLIYYSQIVNDFQKGDIAEGYSVSREKKESFPLTVTSAQKNPTAFYLCASSIAGGVRTGELFFGEGSRLTVL.

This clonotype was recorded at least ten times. CDR3 bases: TGCGCCAGCAGCTCCCAGACAGGGGTAAGGCTGAACACTGAAGCTTTCTTT. It translates to CASSSQTGVRLNTEAFF. The chain employs TRBV4-1 and TRBJ1-1, with 8 bases lining up with TRBD1. With V trimmed by 5 bases and J by 0 bases, 11 bases remained unmatched. Germline V gene lookup returns CDR1 MGHRA and CDR2 YSYEKL. This CDR3 spans 17 amino acids.

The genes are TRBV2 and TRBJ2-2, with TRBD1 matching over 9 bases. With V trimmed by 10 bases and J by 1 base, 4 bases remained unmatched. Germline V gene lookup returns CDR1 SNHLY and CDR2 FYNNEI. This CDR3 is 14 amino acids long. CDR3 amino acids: CATETGGNTGELFF. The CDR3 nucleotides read TGTGCCACCGAGACAGGGGGGAACACCGGGGAGCTGTTTTTT.

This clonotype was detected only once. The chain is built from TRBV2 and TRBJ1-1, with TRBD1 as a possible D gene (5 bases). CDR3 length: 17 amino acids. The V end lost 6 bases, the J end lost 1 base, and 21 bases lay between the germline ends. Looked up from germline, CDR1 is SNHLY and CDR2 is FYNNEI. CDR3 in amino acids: CASRRTGLGRRNTEAFF. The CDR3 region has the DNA TGTGCCAGCAGGAGGACGGGCCTGGGACGGAGGAACACTGAAGCTTTCTTT.

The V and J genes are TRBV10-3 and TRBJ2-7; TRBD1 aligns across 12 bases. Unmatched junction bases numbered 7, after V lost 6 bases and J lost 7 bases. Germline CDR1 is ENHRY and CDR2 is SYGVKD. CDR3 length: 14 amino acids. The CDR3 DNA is TGTGCCATCAGCCCGGGACAGGGGGCGCGGGAGCAGTACTTC. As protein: CAISPGQGAREQYF.

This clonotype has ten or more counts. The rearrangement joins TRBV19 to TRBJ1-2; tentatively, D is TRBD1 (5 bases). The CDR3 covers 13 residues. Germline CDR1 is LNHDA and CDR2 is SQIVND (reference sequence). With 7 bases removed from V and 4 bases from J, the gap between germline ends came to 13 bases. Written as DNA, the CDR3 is TGTGCCAGTACCCCGCAGGGCACCTATGGCTACACCTTC. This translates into CASTPQGTYGYTF.

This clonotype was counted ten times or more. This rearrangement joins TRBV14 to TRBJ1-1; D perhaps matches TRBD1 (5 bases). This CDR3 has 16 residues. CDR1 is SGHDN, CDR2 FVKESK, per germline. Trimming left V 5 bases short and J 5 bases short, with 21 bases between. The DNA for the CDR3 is TGTGCCAGCAGCGAATTGGGCCGGGGCAGCGGAACTGAAGCTTTCTTT. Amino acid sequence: CASSELGRGSGTEAFF.

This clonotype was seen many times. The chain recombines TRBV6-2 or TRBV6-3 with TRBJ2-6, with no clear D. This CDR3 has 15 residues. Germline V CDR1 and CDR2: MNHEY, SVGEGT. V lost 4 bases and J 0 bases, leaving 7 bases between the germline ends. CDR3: CASSSDNSGANVLTF. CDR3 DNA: TGTGCCAGCAGTTCCGACAACTCTGGGGCCAACGTCCTGACTTTC.

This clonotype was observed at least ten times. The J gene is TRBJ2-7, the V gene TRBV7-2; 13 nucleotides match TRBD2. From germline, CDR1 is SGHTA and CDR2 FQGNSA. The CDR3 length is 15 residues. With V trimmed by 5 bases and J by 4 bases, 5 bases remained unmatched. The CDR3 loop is CASSPLTSGGYEQYF. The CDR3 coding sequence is TGTGCCAGCAGCCCTCTGACTAGCGGGGGGTACGAGCAGTACTTC.

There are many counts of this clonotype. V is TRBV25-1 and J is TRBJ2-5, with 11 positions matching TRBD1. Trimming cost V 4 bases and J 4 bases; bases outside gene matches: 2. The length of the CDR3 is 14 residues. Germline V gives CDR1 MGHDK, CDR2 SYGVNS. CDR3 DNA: TGTGCCAGCAGTGGGACAGGGGGCCGAGAGACCCAGTACTTC. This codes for CASSGTGGRETQYF.

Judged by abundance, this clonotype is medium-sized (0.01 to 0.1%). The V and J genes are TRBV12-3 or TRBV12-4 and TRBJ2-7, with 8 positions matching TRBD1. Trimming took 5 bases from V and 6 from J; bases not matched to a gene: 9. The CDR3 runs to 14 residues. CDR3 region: CASSPLYRGSEQYF. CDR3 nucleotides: TGTGCCAGCAGTCCCCTTTACAGGGGGAGCGAGCAGTACTTC.

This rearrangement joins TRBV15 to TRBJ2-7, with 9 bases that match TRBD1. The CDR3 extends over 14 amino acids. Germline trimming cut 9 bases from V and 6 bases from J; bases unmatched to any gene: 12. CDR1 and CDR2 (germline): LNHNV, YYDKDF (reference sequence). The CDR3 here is CATNQPGQGFEQYF. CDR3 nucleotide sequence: TGTGCCACTAACCAGCCGGGACAGGGATTCGAGCAGTACTTC.

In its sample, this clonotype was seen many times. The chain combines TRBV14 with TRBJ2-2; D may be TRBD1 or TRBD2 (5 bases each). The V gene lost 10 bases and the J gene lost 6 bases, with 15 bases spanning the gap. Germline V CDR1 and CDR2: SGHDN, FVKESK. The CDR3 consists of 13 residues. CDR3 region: CATGSGRPGELFF. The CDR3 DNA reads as TGTGCCACAGGGAGTGGGAGACCCGGGGAGCTGTTTTTT.

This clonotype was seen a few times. As DNA, the CDR3 is TGTGCCAGCAGCCATTCGGAAACTGAAGCTTTCTTT. Translated: CASSHSETEAFF. This sequence joins TRBV3-1 and TRBJ1-1; the D is unclear. Germline V CDR1 and CDR2: LGHDT, YNNKEL (reference sequence). The CDR3 sequence is 12 residues long. Trimming stripped 3 bases from V and 5 bases from J, with 7 bases between.

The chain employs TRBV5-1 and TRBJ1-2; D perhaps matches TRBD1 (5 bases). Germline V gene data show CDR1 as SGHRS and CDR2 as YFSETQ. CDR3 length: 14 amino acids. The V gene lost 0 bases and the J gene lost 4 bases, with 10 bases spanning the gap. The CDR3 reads CASSLEGPGYGYTF. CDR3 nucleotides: TGCGCCAGCAGCTTGGAGGGGCCAGGCTATGGCTACACCTTC. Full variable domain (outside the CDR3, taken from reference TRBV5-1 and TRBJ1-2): KAGVTQTPRYLIKTRGQQVTLSCSPISGHRSVSWYQQTPGQGLQFLFEYFSETQRNKGNFPGRFSGRQFSNSRSEMNVSTLELGDSALYLCASSLEGPGYGYTFGSGTRLTVV.

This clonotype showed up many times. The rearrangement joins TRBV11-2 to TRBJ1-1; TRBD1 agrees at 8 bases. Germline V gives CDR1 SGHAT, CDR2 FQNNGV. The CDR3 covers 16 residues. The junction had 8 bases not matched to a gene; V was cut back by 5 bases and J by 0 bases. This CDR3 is CASSPGQENMNTEAFF. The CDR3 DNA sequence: TGTGCCAGCAGCCCGGGACAGGAAAACATGAACACTGAAGCTTTCTTT.

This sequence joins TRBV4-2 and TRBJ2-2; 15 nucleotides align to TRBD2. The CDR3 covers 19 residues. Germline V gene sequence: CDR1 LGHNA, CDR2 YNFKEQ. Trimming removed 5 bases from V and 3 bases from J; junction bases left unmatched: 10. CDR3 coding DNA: TGTGCCAGCAGCATCCGGACTAGCGGGGGGGCAAGGTACACCGGGGAGCTGTTTTTT. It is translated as CASSIRTSGGARYTGELFF.

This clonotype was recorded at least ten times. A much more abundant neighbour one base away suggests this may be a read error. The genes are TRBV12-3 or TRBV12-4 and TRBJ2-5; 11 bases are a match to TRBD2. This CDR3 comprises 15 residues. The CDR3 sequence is CASSMNSGGGETKYF. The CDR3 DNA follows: TGTGCCAGCAGTATGAATAGCGGGGGGGGAGAGACCAAGTACTTC.

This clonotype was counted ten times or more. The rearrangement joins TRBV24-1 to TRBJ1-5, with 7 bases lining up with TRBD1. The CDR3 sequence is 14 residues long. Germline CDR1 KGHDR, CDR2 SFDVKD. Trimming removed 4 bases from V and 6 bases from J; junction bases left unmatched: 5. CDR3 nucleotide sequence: TGTGCCACCAGTGAACAGGGGTTTGGTCAGCCCCAGCATTTT. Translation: CATSEQGFGQPQHF.

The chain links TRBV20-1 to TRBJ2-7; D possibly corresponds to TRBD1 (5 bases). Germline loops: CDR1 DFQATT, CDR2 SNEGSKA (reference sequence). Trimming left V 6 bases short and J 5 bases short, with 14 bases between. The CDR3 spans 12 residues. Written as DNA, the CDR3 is TGCAGTGCAGCAGGCCTCAGGGACGAGCAGTACTTC. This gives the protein CSAAGLRDEQYF.

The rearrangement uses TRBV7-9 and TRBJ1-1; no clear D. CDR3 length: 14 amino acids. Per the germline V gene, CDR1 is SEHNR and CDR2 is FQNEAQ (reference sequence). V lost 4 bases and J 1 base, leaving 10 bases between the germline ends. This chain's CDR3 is CASSSLAPNTEAFF. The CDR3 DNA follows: TGTGCCAGCAGCTCCCTAGCCCCGAACACTGAAGCTTTCTTT.

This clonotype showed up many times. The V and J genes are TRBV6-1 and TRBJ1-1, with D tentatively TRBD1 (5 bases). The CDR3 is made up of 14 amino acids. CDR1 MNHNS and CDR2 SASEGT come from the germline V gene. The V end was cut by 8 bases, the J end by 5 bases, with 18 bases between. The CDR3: CASFEWGLGTEAFF. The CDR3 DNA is TGTGCCAGCTTTGAGTGGGGCTTAGGGACTGAAGCTTTCTTT.

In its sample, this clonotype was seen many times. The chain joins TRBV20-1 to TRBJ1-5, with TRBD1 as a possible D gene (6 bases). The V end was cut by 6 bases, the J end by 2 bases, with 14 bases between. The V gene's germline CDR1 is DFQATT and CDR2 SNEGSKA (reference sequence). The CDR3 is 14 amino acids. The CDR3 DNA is TGCAGTGCCTCAGGGGTGGGTGGCAATCAGCCCCAGCATTTT. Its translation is CSASGVGGNQPQHF.